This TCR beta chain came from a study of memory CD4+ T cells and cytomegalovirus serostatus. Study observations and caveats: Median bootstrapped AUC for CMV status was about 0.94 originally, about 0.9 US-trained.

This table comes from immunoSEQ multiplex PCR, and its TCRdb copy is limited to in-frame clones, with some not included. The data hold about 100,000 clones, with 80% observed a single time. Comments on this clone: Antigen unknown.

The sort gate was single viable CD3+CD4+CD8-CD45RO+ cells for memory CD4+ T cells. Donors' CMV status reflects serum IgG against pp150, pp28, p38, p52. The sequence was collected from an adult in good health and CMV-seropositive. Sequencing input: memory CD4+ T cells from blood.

CDR3 residues: CASSFPFGGNTIYF. The CDR3 DNA reads TGTGCCAGCAGCTTCCCTTTCGGTGGAAACACCATATATTTT. The chain links TRBV7-2 to TRBJ1-3; D is ambiguous. The CDR3 length is 14 residues. In germline, CDR1 is SGHTA, CDR2 FQGNSA. V was pared by 3 bases and J by 3 bases, with 9 bases between.